The present T cell receptor beta chain was sequenced within a study of cytomegalovirus exposure and HLA in healthy donors. Turning to the study itself: Clustering assigned around 77% of the approximately 400 genotyped donors to the Caucasian-associated ancestry cluster. The study, taken as a whole, reports: Later analysis demonstrated an association between a missense DCLRE1C variant and TCR beta V- and J-gene trimming.

CDR3 size: 12 residues. Germline V gives CDR1 KGHSH, CDR2 LQKENI. The V gene lost 3 bases and the J gene lost 2 bases, with 5 bases spanning the gap. Donors in the study were healthy people who gave bone marrow. PCR primers comprised 60 Vbeta and 13 Jbeta primers. Profiling relied on immunoSEQ multiplex PCR, and the TCRdb table lists in-frame clones only, not all of them. The sample comprises about 89,000 clones, less than 80% of which are singletons, and around 1.4% rests with the top ten. As concerns this clone: Its antigen is as yet unknown.

The rearrangement links TRBV18 to TRBJ2-7; weak D call: TRBD2 (5 bases). The clonotype was recovered from a male donor in good health and CMV-seronegative. The sequenced sample was PBMCs. CDR3 nucleotides: TGTGCCAGCTCACCCGGGACCTACGAGCAGTACTTC. Amino acid sequence: CASSPGTYEQYF. Supplemented by reference TRBV18 and TRBJ2-7, the full variable domain reads NAGVMQNPRHLVRRRGQEARLRCSPMKGHSHVYWYRQLPEEGLKFMVYLQKENIIDESGMPKERFSAEFPKEGPSILRIQQVVRGDSAAYFCASSPGTYEQYFGPGTRLTVT.